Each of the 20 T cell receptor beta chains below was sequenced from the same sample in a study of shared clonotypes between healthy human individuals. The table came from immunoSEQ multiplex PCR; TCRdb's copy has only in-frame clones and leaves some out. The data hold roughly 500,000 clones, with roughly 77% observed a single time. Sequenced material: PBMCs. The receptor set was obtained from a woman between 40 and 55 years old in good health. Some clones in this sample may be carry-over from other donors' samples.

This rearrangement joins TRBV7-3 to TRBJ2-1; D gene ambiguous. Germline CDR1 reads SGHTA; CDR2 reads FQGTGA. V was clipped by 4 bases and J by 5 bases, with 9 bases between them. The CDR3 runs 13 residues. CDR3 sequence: CASSSRPNNEQFF. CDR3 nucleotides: TGTGCCAGCAGCTCTCGCCCTAACAATGAGCAGTTCTTC. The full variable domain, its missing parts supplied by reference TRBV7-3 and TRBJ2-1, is GAGVSQTPSNKVTEKGKYVELRCDPISGHTALYWYRQSLGQGPEFLIYFQGTGAADDSGLPNDRFFAVRPEGSVSTLKIQRTERGDSAVYLCASSSRPNNEQFFGPGTRLTVL.

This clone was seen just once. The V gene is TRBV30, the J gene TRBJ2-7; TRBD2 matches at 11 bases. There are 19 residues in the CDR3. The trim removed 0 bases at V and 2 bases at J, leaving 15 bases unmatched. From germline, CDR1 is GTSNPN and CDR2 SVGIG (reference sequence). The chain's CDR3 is CAWSVDDGPSGRLAYEQYF. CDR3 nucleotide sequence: TGTGCCTGGAGTGTAGACGACGGACCTAGCGGGAGGTTGGCCTACGAGCAGTACTTC.

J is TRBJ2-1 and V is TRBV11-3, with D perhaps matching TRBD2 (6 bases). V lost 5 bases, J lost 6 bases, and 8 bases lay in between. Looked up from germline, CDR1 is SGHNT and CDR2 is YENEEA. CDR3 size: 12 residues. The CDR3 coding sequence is TGTGCCAGCAGCAGGCGGGGCAATGAGCAGTTCTTC. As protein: CASSRRGNEQFF.

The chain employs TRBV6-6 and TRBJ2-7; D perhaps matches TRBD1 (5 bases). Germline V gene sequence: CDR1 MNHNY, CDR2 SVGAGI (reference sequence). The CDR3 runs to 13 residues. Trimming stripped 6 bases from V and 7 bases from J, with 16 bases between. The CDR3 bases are TGTGCCAGCAGCGCAGGGCCAGTAGGTGAGCAGTACTTC. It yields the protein CASSAGPVGEQYF.

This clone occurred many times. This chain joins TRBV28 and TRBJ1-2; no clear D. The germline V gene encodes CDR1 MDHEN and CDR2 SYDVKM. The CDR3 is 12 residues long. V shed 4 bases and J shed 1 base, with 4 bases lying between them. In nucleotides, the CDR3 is TGTGCCAGCAGTTGGTTTAACTATGGCTACACCTTC. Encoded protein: CASSWFNYGYTF.

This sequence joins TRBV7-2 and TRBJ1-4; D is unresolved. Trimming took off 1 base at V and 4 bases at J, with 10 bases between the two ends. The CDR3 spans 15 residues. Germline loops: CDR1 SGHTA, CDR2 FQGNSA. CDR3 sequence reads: CASSLGFSSNEKLFF. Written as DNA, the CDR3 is TGTGCCAGCAGCTTAGGCTTTTCTAGTAATGAAAAACTGTTTTTT. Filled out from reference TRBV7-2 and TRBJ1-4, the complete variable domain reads GAGVSQSPSNKVTEKGKDVELRCDPISGHTALYWYRQSLGQGLEFLIYFQGNSAPDKSGLPSDRFSAERTGGSVSTLTIQRTQQEDSAVYLCASSLGFSSNEKLFFGSGTQLSVL.

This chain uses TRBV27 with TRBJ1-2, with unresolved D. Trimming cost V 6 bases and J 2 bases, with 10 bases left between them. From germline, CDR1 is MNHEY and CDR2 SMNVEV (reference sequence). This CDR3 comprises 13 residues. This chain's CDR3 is CASSFISNYGYTF. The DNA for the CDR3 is TGTGCCAGCAGCTTTATCTCAAACTATGGCTACACCTTC.

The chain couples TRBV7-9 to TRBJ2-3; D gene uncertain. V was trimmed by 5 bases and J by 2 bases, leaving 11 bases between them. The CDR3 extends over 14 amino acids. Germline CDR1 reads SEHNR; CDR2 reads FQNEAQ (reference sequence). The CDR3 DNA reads TGTGCCAGCAGCCCAAGCCCGGTCACAGATACGCAGTATTTT. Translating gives CASSPSPVTDTQYF. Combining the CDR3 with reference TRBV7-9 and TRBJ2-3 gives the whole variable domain DTGVSQNPRHKITKRGQNVTFRCDPISEHNRLYWYRQTLGQGPEFLTYFQNEAQLEKSRLLSDRFSAERPKGSFSTLEIQRTEQGDSAMYLCASSPSPVTDTQYFGPGTRLTVL.

In DNA, the CDR3 is TGTGCCAGCAGCCAAGATCCAGGGGGGCCGATCACCGGGGAGCTGTTTTTT. Protein sequence: CASSQDPGGPITGELFF. The chain combines TRBV4-2 with TRBJ2-2; tentative D call: TRBD1 (7 bases). Per the germline V gene, CDR1 is LGHNA and CDR2 is YNFKEQ. The CDR3 length is 17 residues. Trimming took off 0 bases at V and 4 bases at J, with 15 bases between the two ends.

Here the CDR3 reads CASSAPGTRVSDTQYF. The CDR3 nucleotides read TGTGCCAGCAGTGCCCCCGGGACTAGAGTTTCGGATACGCAGTATTTT. This rearrangement joins TRBV6-1 to TRBJ2-3, with 8 nucleotides matching TRBD2. J gave up 6 bases and V 4 bases, and 12 bases lay outside the gene matches. The CDR3 has 16 amino acids. Germline CDR1 reads MNHNS; CDR2 reads SASEGT.

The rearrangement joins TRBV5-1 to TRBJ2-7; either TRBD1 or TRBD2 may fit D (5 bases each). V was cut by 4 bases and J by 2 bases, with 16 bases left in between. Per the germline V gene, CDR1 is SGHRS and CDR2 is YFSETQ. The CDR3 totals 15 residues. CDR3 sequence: CASSQPGTTTYEQYF. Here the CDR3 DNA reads TGCGCCAGCAGCCAACCCGGGACCACTACCTACGAGCAGTACTTC.

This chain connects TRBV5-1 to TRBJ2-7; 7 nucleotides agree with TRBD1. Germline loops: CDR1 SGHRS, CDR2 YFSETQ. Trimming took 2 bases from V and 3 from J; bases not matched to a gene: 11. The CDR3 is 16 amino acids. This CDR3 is CASSLQGTRLDYEQYF. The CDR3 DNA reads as TGCGCCAGCAGCTTACAGGGGACGCGCCTTGACTACGAGCAGTACTTC.

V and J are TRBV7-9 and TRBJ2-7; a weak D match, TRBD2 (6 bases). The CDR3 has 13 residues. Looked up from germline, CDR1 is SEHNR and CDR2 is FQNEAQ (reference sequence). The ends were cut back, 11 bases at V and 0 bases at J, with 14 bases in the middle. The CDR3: CAGQGGDSYEQYF. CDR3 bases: TGTGCCGGCCAGGGCGGGGACTCCTACGAGCAGTACTTC.

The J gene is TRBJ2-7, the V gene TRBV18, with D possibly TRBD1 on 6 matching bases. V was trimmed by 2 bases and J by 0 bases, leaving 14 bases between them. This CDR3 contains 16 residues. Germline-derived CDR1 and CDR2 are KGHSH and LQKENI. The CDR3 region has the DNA TGTGCCAGCTCACCAGAAGGCTGGGACACCTCCTACGAGCAGTACTTC. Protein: CASSPEGWDTSYEQYF.

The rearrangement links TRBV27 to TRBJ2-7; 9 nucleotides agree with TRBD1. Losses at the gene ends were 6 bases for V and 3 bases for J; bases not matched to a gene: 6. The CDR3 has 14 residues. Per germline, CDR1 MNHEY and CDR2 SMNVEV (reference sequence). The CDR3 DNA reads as TGTGCCAGCAGGGGACAGGGAGGACACTACGAGCAGTACTTC. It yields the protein CASRGQGGHYEQYF.

CDR3 region: CASSVDGTNEETQYF. CDR3 nucleotides: TGTGCCAGCAGCGTAGACGGGACAAACGAAGAGACCCAGTACTTC. The rearrangement uses TRBV9 and TRBJ2-5; possible D gene TRBD1, 6 bases. The CDR3 is made up of 15 amino acids. Trimming removed 0 bases at V and 3 bases at J, with 12 bases between. Per germline, CDR1 SGDLS and CDR2 YYNGEE.

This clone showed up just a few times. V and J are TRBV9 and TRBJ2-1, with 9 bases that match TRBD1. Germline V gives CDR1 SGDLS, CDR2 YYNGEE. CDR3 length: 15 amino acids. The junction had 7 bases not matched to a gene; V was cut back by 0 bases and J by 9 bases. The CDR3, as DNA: TGTGCCAGCAGCGTAGGTAAGGCGGGACAGGGTGAGCAGTTCTTC. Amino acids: CASSVGKAGQGEQFF.

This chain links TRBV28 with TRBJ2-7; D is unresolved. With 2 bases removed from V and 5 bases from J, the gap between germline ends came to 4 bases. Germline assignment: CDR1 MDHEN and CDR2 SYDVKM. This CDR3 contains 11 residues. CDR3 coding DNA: TGTGCCAGCAGTTTACGGGACGAGCAGTACTTC. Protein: CASSLRDEQYF.

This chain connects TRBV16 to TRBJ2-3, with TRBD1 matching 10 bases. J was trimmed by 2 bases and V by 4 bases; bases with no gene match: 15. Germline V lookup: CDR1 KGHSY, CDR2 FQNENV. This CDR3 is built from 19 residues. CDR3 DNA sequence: TGTGCCAGCAGCCCCCAAGGCCGGGACAGGGGACGACTCACAGATACGCAGTATTTT. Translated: CASSPQGRDRGRLTDTQYF.

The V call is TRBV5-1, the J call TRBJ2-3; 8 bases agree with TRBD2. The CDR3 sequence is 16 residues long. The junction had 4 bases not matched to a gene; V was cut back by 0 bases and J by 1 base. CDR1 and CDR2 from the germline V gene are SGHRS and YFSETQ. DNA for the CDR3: TGCGCCAGCAGCTTGGGAGCGGGAGCGGGCACAGATACGCAGTATTTT. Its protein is CASSLGAGAGTDTQYF.